Below are 22 T cell receptor beta chains sequenced from a single sample in a study of blood T cell repertoires in COVID-19. Libraries were prepared by immunoSEQ multiplex PCR; TCRdb keeps only in-frame clonotypes and omits some of them. The sample includes 35,000 to 40,000 clones, just under 85% seen only once; the top ten take under 5%. Sequenced: peripheral blood. These receptors came from a man in his fifties or sixties with active COVID-19.

This chain joins TRBV5-5 and TRBJ1-3, with D possibly being TRBD1 (5 bases). Trimming took 0 bases from V and 1 from J, leaving 11 bases between them. The length of the CDR3 is 16 residues. The germline V gene has CDR1 SGHKS and CDR2 YYEKEE (reference sequence). DNA of the CDR3: TGTGCCAGCAGCTTGGCTCAGGGCCCATCTGGAAACACCATATATTTT. The encoded protein is CASSLAQGPSGNTIYF.

The chain links TRBV5-1 to TRBJ1-2; D is uncertain. V lost 2 bases and J 3 bases, leaving 8 bases between the germline ends. CDR3 length: 13 residues. Per germline, CDR1 SGHRS and CDR2 YFSETQ. The CDR3 sequence: CASSFNPDYGYTF. The CDR3 region has the DNA TGCGCCAGCAGCTTTAATCCAGACTATGGCTACACCTTC.

The chain employs TRBV7-2 and TRBJ2-2, with 10 bases aligning to TRBD2. Germline-derived CDR1 and CDR2 are SGHTA and FQGNSA. J was trimmed by 0 bases and V by 6 bases; bases with no gene match: 1. CDR3 size: 15 residues. CDR3: CASRTSGANTGELFF. CDR3 bases: TGTGCCAGCAGAACTAGCGGGGCGAACACCGGGGAGCTGTTTTTT.

The CDR3 coding sequence is TGTGCCAGCTCACAGGGGCACCAAGAGACCCAGTACTTC. Its protein product is CASSQGHQETQYF. This chain uses TRBV18 with TRBJ2-5; D is possibly TRBD1 (5 bases). Trimming shortened V by 4 bases and J by 0 bases, and 6 bases separated the two germline ends. This CDR3 is 13 amino acids long. From germline, CDR1 is KGHSH and CDR2 LQKENI.

The rearrangement links TRBV7-6 to TRBJ1-1; tentative D call: TRBD1 (6 bases). Deletions cut 4 bases from V and 1 base from J, with 13 bases between. Germline CDR1 and CDR2: SGHVS and FNYEAQ. The CDR3 consists of 15 residues. The CDR3 region is CASSSSLTGNTEAFF. The DNA for the CDR3 is TGTGCCAGCAGCTCCTCCTTGACAGGGAACACTGAAGCTTTCTTT.

The chain uses TRBV10-2 and TRBJ1-4; D ambiguous. V was trimmed by 2 bases and J by 2 bases, leaving 15 bases between them. CDR3 length: 17 amino acids. Germline V gene lookup returns CDR1 WSHSY and CDR2 SAAADI. CDR3 sequence reads: CASSEAWGVGTNEKLFF. In DNA, the CDR3 is TGCGCCAGCAGTGAGGCTTGGGGAGTCGGGACTAATGAAAAACTGTTTTTT.

The chain joins TRBV2 to TRBJ2-7; 7 bases line up with TRBD1. The CDR3 is 14 residues long. With V trimmed by 2 bases and J by 1 base, 2 bases remained unmatched. The germline gives CDR1 SNHLY, CDR2 FYNNEI. The CDR3 loop is CASSEMGQSYEQYF. In nucleotides, the CDR3 is TGTGCCAGCAGTGAAATGGGACAGTCCTACGAGCAGTACTTC.

This clone was found once. The chain employs TRBV11-3 and TRBJ2-1, with D possibly being TRBD2 (6 bases). Germline V gene sequence: CDR1 SGHNT, CDR2 YENEEA. V was shortened by 1 base and J by 9 bases, with 19 bases between the two germline ends. The CDR3 has 16 amino acids. This chain's CDR3 is CASSLGVTRGKGEQFF. The CDR3 bases are TGTGCCAGCAGCTTAGGGGTGACTAGAGGCAAGGGTGAGCAGTTCTTC.

This chain connects TRBV5-1 to TRBJ2-3; D is possibly TRBD2 (7 bases). This CDR3 has 17 residues. V was cut by 0 bases and J by 2 bases, with 16 bases left in between. Germline V gene data show CDR1 as SGHRS and CDR2 as YFSETQ. CDR3 protein: CASSLVGTGGLTDTQYF. The CDR3, as DNA: TGCGCCAGCAGCTTGGTGGGAACGGGGGGCCTCACAGATACGCAGTATTTT.

The chain recombines TRBV5-4 with TRBJ2-3; no clear D gene. The CDR3 totals 14 residues. V lost 3 bases to trimming and J lost 6 bases, with 14 bases between them. Germline V CDR1 and CDR2: SGHNT, YYREEE (reference sequence). CDR3 nucleotide sequence: TGTGCCAGCAGCTCCCCTTCTCAGGCGGATACGCAGTATTTT. It translates to CASSSPSQADTQYF. Drawing the rest from reference TRBV5-4 and TRBJ2-3, the complete variable domain is ETGVTQSPTHLIKTRGQQVTLRCSSQSGHNTVSWYQQALGQGPQFIFQYYREEENGRGNFPPRFSGLQFPNYSSELNVNALELDDSALYLCASSSPSQADTQYFGPGTRLTVL.

This rearrangement joins TRBV2 to TRBJ1-4; perhaps TRBD1 as D (6 bases). Trimming took 5 bases from V and 5 from J, leaving 15 bases between them. The CDR3 is 15 amino acids. The germline CDR1 and CDR2 sequences are SNHLY and FYNNEI. The DNA of the CDR3 is TGTGCCAGCAGTCACAGGGAGCTTTTGAATGAAAAACTGTTTTTT. Its protein is CASSHRELLNEKLFF.

The chain recombines TRBV12-3 or TRBV12-4 with TRBJ1-4, with D unresolved. The germline V and J ends were trimmed by 6 bases and 8 bases, with 10 bases remaining between them. The CDR3 spans 12 residues. This CDR3 reads CASSETREKLFF. CDR3 coding DNA: TGTGCCAGCAGCGAGACACGGGAAAAACTGTTTTTT.

J is TRBJ1-5 and V is TRBV27; no definite D call. Germline V CDR1 and CDR2: MNHEY, SMNVEV (reference sequence). CDR3 length equals 14 residues. V lost 2 bases and J lost 3, with 8 bases in between. The CDR3 nucleotides are TGTGCCAGCAGTTTAGGGCAGACCAATCAGCCCCAGCATTTT. Encoded protein: CASSLGQTNQPQHF.

The chain has TRBV6-5 and TRBJ2-3; TRBD2 matches 7 bases. The CDR3 runs to 15 residues. CDR1 MNHEY and CDR2 SVGAGI come from the germline V gene. V lost 1 base to trimming and J lost 0 bases; unmatched junction nucleotides: 1. CDR3 loop: CASSYLRGSTDTQYF. The CDR3 DNA follows: TGTGCCAGCAGTTACTTGCGGGGGAGCACAGATACGCAGTATTTT.

This sequence joins TRBV7-6 and TRBJ1-2; D not resolved. The V end lost 1 base, the J end lost 0 bases, and 12 bases lay between the germline ends. Germline V gene sequence: CDR1 SGHVS, CDR2 FNYEAQ. This CDR3 spans 16 amino acids. DNA for the CDR3: TGTGCCAGCAGCTTAGGGGAGACGCGAGCTAACTATGGCTACACCTTC. Residues: CASSLGETRANYGYTF.

The chain carries TRBV28 and TRBJ1-5, with D unclear. V was trimmed by 6 bases and J by 7 bases, leaving 13 bases between them. Looked up from germline, CDR1 is MDHEN and CDR2 is SYDVKM. This CDR3 spans 13 amino acids. The chain's CDR3 is CASSSTIIQPQHF. CDR3 DNA sequence: TGTGCCAGCAGCTCCACTATCATACAGCCCCAGCATTTT.

This chain links TRBV27 with TRBJ1-6; perhaps TRBD1 as D (6 bases). Germline values: CDR1 MNHEY, CDR2 SMNVEV (reference sequence). V gave up 5 bases and J gave up 8 bases, with 16 bases separating them. CDR3 length: 15 amino acids. This chain's CDR3 is CASSLQGGTDSPLHF. DNA for the CDR3: TGTGCCAGCAGTCTCCAAGGGGGAACGGATTCACCCCTCCACTTT.

This clone occurred once. The CDR3, as DNA: TGTGCCAGCAGGGTGGACAGGAGCTCCTACAATGAGCAGTTCTTC. Amino acids: CASRVDRSSYNEQFF. The J gene is TRBJ2-1, the V gene TRBV2, with 7 nucleotides matching TRBD1. The CDR3 runs to 15 residues. Trimming took 6 bases from V and 0 from J; bases not matched to a gene: 5. Germline values: CDR1 SNHLY, CDR2 FYNNEI.

DNA for the CDR3: TGTGCCAGCAGCACACAGGGCTCGGGACAGCCCCAGCATTTT. This gives the protein CASSTQGSGQPQHF. The chain is built from TRBV7-2 and TRBJ1-5; D is perhaps TRBD1 (6 bases). Per the germline V gene, CDR1 is SGHTA and CDR2 is FQGNSA. V was cut by 5 bases and J by 7 bases, with 15 bases left in between. This CDR3 has 14 amino acids.

The genes are TRBV7-2 and TRBJ1-3; D perhaps matches TRBD1 (6 bases). Trimming took 5 bases from V and 0 from J, leaving 14 bases between them. Germline CDR1 reads SGHTA; CDR2 reads FQGNSA. CDR3 length: 16 residues. The CDR3 coding sequence is TGTGCCAGCAGCCATGGACAGCTGAGCTCTGGAAACACCATATATTTT. Residues: CASSHGQLSSGNTIYF.

The CDR3 DNA reads as TGTGCCAGCAGAACAGGGCTCAGGGAAAAACTGTTTTTT. Protein: CASRTGLREKLFF. The chain carries TRBV28 and TRBJ1-4; tentatively, D is TRBD1 (6 bases). Germline values: CDR1 MDHEN, CDR2 SYDVKM. CDR3 length equals 13 residues. V dropped 6 bases and J dropped 8 bases, with 13 bases sitting between them.

The chain combines TRBV24-1 with TRBJ1-1, with TRBD1 matching 7 bases. The J segment lost 11 bases and the V segment lost 3 bases, leaving 5 bases of the junction unmatched. Germline V lookup: CDR1 KGHDR, CDR2 SFDVKD. This CDR3 is built from 12 residues. CDR3 coding DNA: TGTGCCACCAGTGATCAGGACAGGAGGGCTTTCTTT. This encodes CATSDQDRRAFF.